This TCR beta chain was captured by sequencing in a study of blood T cell repertoires in COVID-19. About the research overall: Acute and convalescent COVID-19 samples came from the United States, Italy and Spain. Sample material is recorded as cDNA or gDNA derived from T cells, B-cell-depleted T cells, or PBMCs.

Recruits, aged roughly 18 to 100 years, lived in approximately 26 US areas. Cohort placement rested on clinical history that participants reported themselves. Sequencing was performed with immunoSEQ multiplex PCR; in TCRdb, only in-frame clones are kept and a portion is missing. The data hold 200,000 to 300,000 clones, with 70% to 90% observed a single time. The sample consisted of PBMCs or T cells enriched from blood (not recorded which). The TCR sequence derives from a woman aged 35 to 49 with acute COVID-19.

DNA for the CDR3: TGTGCTAGTGCCACAGGGGGCATAGCCAAAAACATTCAGTACTTC. It is translated as CASATGGIAKNIQYF. The chain carries TRBV12-5 and TRBJ2-4, with 9 bases lining up with TRBD1. The CDR3 consists of 15 residues. Germline V gives CDR1 LGHNT, CDR2 FRNRAP. J gave up 0 bases and V 7 bases, and 4 bases lay outside the gene matches.